This TCR beta chain was found in a study of CD8 T cells in ankylosing spondylitis. Whole-study findings and limits: In ankylosing spondylitis patients, matched synovial fluid reportedly showed significant enrichment of disease-linked clones. Earlier studies detected some motif variants in reactive arthritis synovial fluid and blood. The disease-linked clones had a CD8+ phenotype and low blood frequencies.

The CDR3 loop spans 16 amino acids. Losses at the gene ends were 3 bases for V and 5 bases for J; bases not matched to a gene: 8. With regard to this clonotype: Its antigen is undetermined.

For TCR beta, libraries came from quantitative 5'-RACE with molecular barcodes. In TCRdb, the 5' RACE reads were re-called with MiXCR into one record per CDR3 protein. The table includes about 200,000 distinct CDR3 sequences, 13% detected once. Material for sequencing was blood, either unsorted or a sorted T cell fraction (not recorded which). This chain connects TRBV12-3 or TRBV12-4 to TRBJ2-5; 11 bases map to TRBD2. This receptor was obtained from a male donor with ankylosing spondylitis or in good health (not recorded which). CDR3 region: CASSFLTSGTPETQYF. In DNA, the CDR3 is TGTGCCAGCAGTTTCCTGACTAGCGGGACCCCCGAGACCCAGTACTTC.